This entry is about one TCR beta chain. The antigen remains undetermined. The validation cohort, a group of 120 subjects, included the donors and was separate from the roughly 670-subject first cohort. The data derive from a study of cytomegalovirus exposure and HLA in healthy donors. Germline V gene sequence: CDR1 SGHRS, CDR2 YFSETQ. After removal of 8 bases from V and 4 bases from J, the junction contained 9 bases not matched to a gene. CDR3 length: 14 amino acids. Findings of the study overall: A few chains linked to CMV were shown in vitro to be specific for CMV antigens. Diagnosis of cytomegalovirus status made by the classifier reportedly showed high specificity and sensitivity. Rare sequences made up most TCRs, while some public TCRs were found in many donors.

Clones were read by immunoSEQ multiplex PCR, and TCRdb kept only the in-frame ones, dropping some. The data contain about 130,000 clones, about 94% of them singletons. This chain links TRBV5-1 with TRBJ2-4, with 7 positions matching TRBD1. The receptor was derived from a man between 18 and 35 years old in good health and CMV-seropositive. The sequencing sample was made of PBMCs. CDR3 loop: CASSPGQEKNIQYF. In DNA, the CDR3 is TGCGCCAGTAGTCCCGGACAGGAGAAAAACATTCAGTACTTC.